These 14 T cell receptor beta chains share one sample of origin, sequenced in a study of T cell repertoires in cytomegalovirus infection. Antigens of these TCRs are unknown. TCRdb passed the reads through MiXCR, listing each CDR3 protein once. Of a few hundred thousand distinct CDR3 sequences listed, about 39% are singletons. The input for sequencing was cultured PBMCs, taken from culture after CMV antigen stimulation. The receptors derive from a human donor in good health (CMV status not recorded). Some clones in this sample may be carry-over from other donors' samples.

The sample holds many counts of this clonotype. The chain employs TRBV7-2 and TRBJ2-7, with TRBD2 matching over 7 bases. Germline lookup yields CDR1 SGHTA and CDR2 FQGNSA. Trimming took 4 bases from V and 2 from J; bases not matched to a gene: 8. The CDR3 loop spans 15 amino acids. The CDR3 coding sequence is TGTGCCAGCAGCTATAGCGGGCAAGTAGCCTACGAGCAGTACTTC. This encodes CASSYSGQVAYEQYF.

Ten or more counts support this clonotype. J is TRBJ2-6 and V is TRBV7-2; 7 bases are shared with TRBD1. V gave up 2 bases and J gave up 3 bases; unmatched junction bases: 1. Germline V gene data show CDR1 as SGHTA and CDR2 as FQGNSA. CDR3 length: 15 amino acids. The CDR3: CASSLTGVGANVLTF. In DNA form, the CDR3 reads TGTGCCAGCAGCTTAACAGGGGTTGGGGCCAACGTCCTGACTTTC.

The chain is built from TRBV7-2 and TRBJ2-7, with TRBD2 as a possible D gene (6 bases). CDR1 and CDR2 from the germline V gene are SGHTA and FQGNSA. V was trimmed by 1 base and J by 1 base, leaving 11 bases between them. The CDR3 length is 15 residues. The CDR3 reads CASSLDGAGSYEQYF. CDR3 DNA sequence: TGTGCCAGCAGCTTAGACGGCGCGGGGTCCTACGAGCAGTACTTC.

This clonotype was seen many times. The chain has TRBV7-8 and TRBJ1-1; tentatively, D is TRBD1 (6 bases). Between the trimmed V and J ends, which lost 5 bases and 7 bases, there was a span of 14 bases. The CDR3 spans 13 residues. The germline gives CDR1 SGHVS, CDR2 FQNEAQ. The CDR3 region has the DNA TGTGCCAGCAGCCCTGGCGGGGGCGGTGAAGCTTTCTTT. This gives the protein CASSPGGGGEAFF.

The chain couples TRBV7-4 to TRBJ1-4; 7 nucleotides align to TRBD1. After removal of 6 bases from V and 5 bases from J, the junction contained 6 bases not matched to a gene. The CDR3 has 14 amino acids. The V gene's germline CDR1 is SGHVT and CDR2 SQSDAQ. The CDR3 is CASSTQGGNEKLFF. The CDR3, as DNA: TGTGCCAGCAGTACCCAGGGGGGGAATGAAAAACTGTTTTTT.

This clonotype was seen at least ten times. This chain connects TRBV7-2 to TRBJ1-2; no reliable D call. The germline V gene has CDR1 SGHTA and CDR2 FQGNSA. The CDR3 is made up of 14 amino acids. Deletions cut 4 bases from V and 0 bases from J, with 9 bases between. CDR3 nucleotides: TGTGCCAGCAGCTCCCGTACAGCTAACTATGGCTACACCTTC. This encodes CASSSRTANYGYTF.

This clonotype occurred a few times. The CDR3 nucleotides are TGTGCCAGCAGACCATTCGTCGGCGGGAGATCTTCTGTTACGCAGTATTTT. It codes for CASRPFVGGRSSVTQYF. The chain recombines TRBV7-8 with TRBJ2-3, with TRBD2 matching over 7 bases. From germline, CDR1 is SGHVS and CDR2 FQNEAQ. V shed 6 bases and J 8 bases; nucleotides not matched to a gene: 20. The CDR3 spans 17 residues. The whole variable domain, remainder taken from reference TRBV7-8 and TRBJ2-3, is GAGVSQSPRYKVAKRGQDVALRCDPISGHVSLFWYQQALGQGPEFLTYFQNEAQLDKSGLPSDRFFAERPEGSVSTLKIQRTQQEDSAVYLCASRPFVGGRSSVTQYFGPGTRLTVL.

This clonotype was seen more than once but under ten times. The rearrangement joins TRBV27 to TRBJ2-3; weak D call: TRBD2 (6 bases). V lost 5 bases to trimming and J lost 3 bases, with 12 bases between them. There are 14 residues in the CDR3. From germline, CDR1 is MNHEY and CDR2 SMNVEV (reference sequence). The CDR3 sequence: CASSPLGRTDTQYF. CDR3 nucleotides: TGTGCCAGCAGTCCCCTGGGGAGGACAGATACGCAGTATTTT.

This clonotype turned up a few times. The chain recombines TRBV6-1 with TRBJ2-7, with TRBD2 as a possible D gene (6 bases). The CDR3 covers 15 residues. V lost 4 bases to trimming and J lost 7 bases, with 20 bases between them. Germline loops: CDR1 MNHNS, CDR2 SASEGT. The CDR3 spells CASSGWGLETGEQYF. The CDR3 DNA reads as TGTGCCAGCAGTGGATGGGGACTGGAGACGGGGGAGCAGTACTTC.

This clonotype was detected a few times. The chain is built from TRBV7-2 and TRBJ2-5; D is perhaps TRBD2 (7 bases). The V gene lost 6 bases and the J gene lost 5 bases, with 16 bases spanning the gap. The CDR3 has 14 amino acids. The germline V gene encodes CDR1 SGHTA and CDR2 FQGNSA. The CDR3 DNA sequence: TGTGCCAGCAGGGAGAGGGGGGGGGTGGAGACCCAGTACTTC. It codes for CASRERGGVETQYF.

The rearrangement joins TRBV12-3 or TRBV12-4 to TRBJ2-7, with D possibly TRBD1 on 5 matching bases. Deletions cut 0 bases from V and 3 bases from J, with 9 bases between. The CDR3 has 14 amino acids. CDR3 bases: TGTGCCAGCAGTTTAGCGCAGGGCCTCTACGAGCAGTACTTC. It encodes CASSLAQGLYEQYF.

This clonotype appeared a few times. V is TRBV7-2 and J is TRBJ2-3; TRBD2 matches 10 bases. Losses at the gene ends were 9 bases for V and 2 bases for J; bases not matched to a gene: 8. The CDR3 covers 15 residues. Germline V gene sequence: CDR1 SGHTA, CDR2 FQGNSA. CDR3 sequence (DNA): TGTGCCAGTTCTTTTAGCGGGAGGTCCACAGATACGCAGTATTTT. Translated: CASSFSGRSTDTQYF. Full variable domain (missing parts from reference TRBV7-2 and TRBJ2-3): GAGVSQSPSNKVTEKGKDVELRCDPISGHTALYWYRQSLGQGLEFLIYFQGNSAPDKSGLPSDRFSAERTGGSVSTLTIQRTQQEDSAVYLCASSFSGRSTDTQYFGPGTRLTVL.

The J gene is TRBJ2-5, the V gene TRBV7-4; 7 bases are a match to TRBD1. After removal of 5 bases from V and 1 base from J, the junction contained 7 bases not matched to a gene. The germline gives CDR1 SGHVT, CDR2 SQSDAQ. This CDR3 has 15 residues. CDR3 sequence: CASSRGRGRQETQYF. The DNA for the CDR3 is TGTGCCAGCAGCCGAGGAAGGGGGCGCCAAGAGACCCAGTACTTC.

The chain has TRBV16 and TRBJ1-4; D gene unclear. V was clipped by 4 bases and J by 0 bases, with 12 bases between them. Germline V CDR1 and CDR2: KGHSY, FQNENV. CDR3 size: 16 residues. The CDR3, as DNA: TGTGCCAGCAGCCGACTGACGGCAGCAACTAATGAAAAACTGTTTTTT. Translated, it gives CASSRLTAATNEKLFF.